This T cell receptor (beta chain) was identified during a study of CXCR3-negative and CXCR3-positive naive CD8 T cells. CDR1 and CDR2 (germline): LNHDA, SQIVND (reference sequence). The CDR3 sequence is 13 residues long. The authors prepared UMI-labeled TRB cDNA libraries by 5' RACE. TCRdb reprocessed the 5' RACE reads and stores each CDR3 protein as one record, lacking DNA. This repertoire comprises some 150,000 distinct CDR3 sequences; its ten largest clones make up 0.41%. On this clonotype itself: The antigen is undetermined.

Study-wide points: CXCR3-positive naive cells had more hydrophobic TRB CDR3s than CXCR3-negative naive cells. Diversity proved comparably high across both naive subsets and much lower in memory CD8+ cells.

The source is a human donor in good health. Some clones in this sample may be carry-over from other donors' samples. The gene calls are TRBV19 and TRBJ2-1; the D call from TCRdb, TRBD1, cannot be confirmed without DNA. Material: naive CXCR3+ CD8+ T cells from blood. The subset here: CD45RO-CCR7+CD27+CD95- naive CD8+ T cells expressing CXCR3 (TNR3+). This chain's CDR3 is CASSVGTANEQFF.